The clone carrying this T cell receptor (beta chain) has a count of ten or more. Its antigen is currently unknown. The source of the sample is a study of T cells in Graves' hyperthyroidism and ophthalmopathy. Notes on the study in general: Most thyroid clonotypes with frequency above 0.001 were detected in blood.

This CDR3 region has 16 residues. The trim removed 6 bases at V and 0 bases at J, leaving 8 bases unmatched. In germline, CDR1 is MNHNS, CDR2 SASEGT. Template material for amplifying TCR beta CDR3 regions consisted of RNA transcripts. Primed by the HTBI set, a first-round RT-PCR was run on the TCR CDR3. Using its own MiXCR run on the multiplex PCR reads, TCRdb lists one record per CDR3 protein. In the table there are 450,000 to 600,000 distinct CDR3 sequences, around 15% of which are singletons. The chain combines TRBV6-1 with TRBJ2-1, with 7 bases that match TRBD2. Sequenced: blood. The source is a middle-aged woman with Graves' hyperthyroidism. CDR3 DNA sequence: TGTGCCAGCAGAGAGATCCCTAGCGGCTCCTACAATGAGCAGTTCTTC. This sequence encodes CASREIPSGSYNEQFF.